These T cell receptor beta chains were read from a single sample in a study of T-cell reconstitution after alpha-beta-depleted transplantation in children. TCRdb reanalysed the PCR reads using MiXCR and keeps one entry per CDR3 protein. The sample holds some 300,000 distinct CDR3 sequences, 6.5% to 9% seen once. The material sequenced was peripheral blood, taken 360 days after TCRalphabeta/CD19-depleted stem cell transplant. These receptors were collected from a female patient aged 2-15 years who had a stem cell transplant for Fanconi anemia, so the T cells may come from the graft donor. CDR3s include the opening cysteine and the closing phenylalanine or tryptophan. Fields, in order: D gene, clone size, V gene, J gene, CDR3 protein, CDR3 DNA. The D gene is left open where the match is weak. Size is omitted from some rows. Given values are once, few, many or a class for expanded clones.

NA	many	TRBV28	TRBJ1-5	CASNRGGLRPQHF	TGTGCCAGCAACCGGGGGGGACTTCGGCCCCAGCATTTT
NA	many	TRBV29-1	TRBJ2-7	CSVGWQNYEQYF	TGCAGCGTTGGATGGCAGAACTACGAGCAGTACTTC
NA	many	TRBV3-1	TRBJ1-2	CASSQRYGYTF	TGTGCCAGCAGCCAAAGATACGGCTACACCTTC
TRBD1	few	TRBV7-9	TRBJ2-7	CASSFGTGGTYEQYF	TGTGCCAGCAGCTTCGGGACAGGGGGTACATACGAGCAGTACTTC
TRBD1	once	TRBV10-1	TRBJ1-1	CALMSRGPLRNTEAFF	TGCGCTCTTATGAGCAGGGGGCCGCTTCGGAACACTGAAGCTTTCTTT
NA	many	TRBV7-2	TRBJ2-7	CASSLAEGSYEQYF	TGTGCCAGCAGCTTAGCGGAGGGTTCCTACGAGCAGTACTTC
NA	many	TRBV7-9	TRBJ2-1	CASSLAGVFRNEQFF	TGTGCCAGCAGCTTAGCGGGAGTTTTTCGTAATGAGCAGTTCTTC
TRBD1	many	TRBV15	TRBJ2-1	CATSISGQGYNEQFF	TGTGCCACCAGCATCTCGGGACAGGGCTACAATGAGCAGTTCTTC
NA	once	TRBV5-1	TRBJ2-2	CASSGSGGRNTGELFF	TGCGCCAGCAGCGGGTCAGGAGGTAGGAACACCGGGGAGCTGTTTTTT
TRBD2	many	TRBV6-5	TRBJ2-5	CASSYGGGGETQYF	TGTGCCAGCAGTTACGGCGGGGGTGGAGAGACCCAGTACTTC
TRBD1	NA	TRBV28	TRBJ1-6	CASSWGKDRVRNSPLHF	TGTGCCAGCAGTTGGGGTAAAGACAGGGTGAGGAATTCACCCCTCCACTTT
NA	many	TRBV12-3/TRBV12-4	TRBJ2-3	CASSLWRATDTQYF	TGTGCCAGCAGTTTATGGCGGGCCACAGATACGCAGTATTTT
NA	NA	TRBV4-3	TRBJ2-1	CASSQDFTRHEQFF	TGCGCCAGCAGCCAAGATTTCACCAGGCATGAGCAGTTCTTC
NA	many	TRBV13	TRBJ2-2	CASRGAYTGELFF	TGTGCCAGCCGGGGCGCCTACACCGGGGAGCTGTTTTTT
NA	NA	TRBV29-1	TRBJ1-1	CSVVTGYEAFF	TGCAGCGTGGTGACAGGATATGAAGCTTTCTTT
NA	few	TRBV10-3	TRBJ1-6	CAISESRLGNNSPLHF	TGTGCCATCAGTGAGTCGAGGCTGGGGAATAATTCACCCCTCCACTTT
NA	many	TRBV29-1	TRBJ2-7	CSVARDPLYEQYF	TGCAGCGTTGCCCGGGATCCCCTCTACGAGCAGTACTTC
TRBD1	many	TRBV9	TRBJ1-6	CASTRDRDSPLHF	TGTGCCAGCACACGGGACAGGGACTCACCCCTCCACTTT
NA	many	TRBV7-2	TRBJ2-2	CASQRTRTGELFF	TGTGCCAGCCAGAGGACCCGCACCGGGGAGCTGTTTTTT
TRBD1	NA	TRBV18	TRBJ1-2	CASSPRDRGHYGYTF	TGTGCCAGCTCACCAAGGGACAGGGGGCACTATGGCTACACCTTC
NA	many	TRBV4-1	TRBJ1-5	CASSQDWFGTGNDQPQHF	TGCGCCAGCAGCCAAGATTGGTTTGGAACAGGGAACGATCAGCCCCAGCATTTT
NA	many	TRBV12-3/TRBV12-4	TRBJ1-2	CATKADTF	TGTGCCACAAAGGCGGACACCTTC